This TCR beta chain was sequenced in a study of breast tumors, draining lymph nodes, adjacent tissues. Overall study findings and caveats: Luminal-like breast cancer showed significantly greater tumor-nontumor repertoire similarity than basal-like breast cancer did. Most tumor T cells seemingly derive from lymph node, then expand in tumor.

Ten or more counts support this clonotype. The antigen is unknown. Samples came from axillary lymph nodes draining the breast cancer. The V end was cut by 0 bases, the J end by 0 bases, with 13 bases between. Germline CDR1 and CDR2: SGHDT and YYEEEE. The CDR3 totals 17 residues. Each CDR3 protein gets one entry after TCRdb re-called the multiplex PCR reads with MiXCR. The sample has 200,000 or so distinct CDR3 sequences, about 32% seen once. J is TRBJ2-1 and V is TRBV5-6; D is unclear. The sample was axillary lymph node tissue. The receptor comes from a female donor with breast cancer. Some clones in this sample may be carry-over from other donors' samples. The CDR3 sequence: CASSLAGRLSSYNEQFF. The CDR3 nucleotides read TGTGCCAGCAGCTTGGCCGGCAGGCTGAGCTCCTACAATGAGCAGTTCTTC.